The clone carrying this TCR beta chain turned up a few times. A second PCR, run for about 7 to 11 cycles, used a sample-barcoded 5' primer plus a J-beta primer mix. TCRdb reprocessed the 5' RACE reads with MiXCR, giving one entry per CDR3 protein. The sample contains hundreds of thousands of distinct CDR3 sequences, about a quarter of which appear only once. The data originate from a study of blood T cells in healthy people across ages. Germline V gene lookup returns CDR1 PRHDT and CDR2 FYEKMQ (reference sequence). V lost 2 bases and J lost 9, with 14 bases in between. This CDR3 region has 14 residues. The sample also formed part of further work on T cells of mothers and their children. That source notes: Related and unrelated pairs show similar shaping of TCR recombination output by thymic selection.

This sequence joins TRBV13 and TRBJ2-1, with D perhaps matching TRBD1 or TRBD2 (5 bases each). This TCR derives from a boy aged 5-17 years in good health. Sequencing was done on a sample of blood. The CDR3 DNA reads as TGTGCCAGCAGCTTATGGATCCTGAGGGGTGAGCAGTTCTTC. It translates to CASSLWILRGEQFF.